This passage covers 27 T cell receptor beta chains from one sample sequenced in a study of Ad26.COV2.S vaccination and SARS-CoV-2 variants. Treatment described: some 20 received Ad26.COV2.S at low or high dose, single or two shots; about 5 received placebo; per-sample allocation not given. At day 63 after the first vaccine or placebo injection, samples were drawn. Only in-frame clones appear in the TCRdb table, and some are missing; sequencing was by immunoSEQ multiplex PCR. This sample has some 460,000 clones, with roughly nine tenths found just once. This specimen was peripheral blood, taken in a trial of Ad26.COV2.S vaccine versus placebo. The receptors were gathered from a person aged 18 to 65 who received the Ad26.COV2.S COVID-19 vaccine or a placebo.

This clone was recorded once. The chain links TRBV30 to TRBJ1-5; D unresolved. V was cut by 5 bases and J by 2 bases, with 7 bases left in between. CDR3 length: 12 residues. Germline V gene data show CDR1 as GTSNPN and CDR2 as SVGIG (reference sequence). In nucleotides, the CDR3 is TGTGCCTGGGGCTTCGGCAATCAGCCCCAGCATTTT. This gives the protein CAWGFGNQPQHF.

The rearrangement joins TRBV15 to TRBJ2-1; no clear D gene. CDR3 length: 13 amino acids. Trimming took 1 base from V and 4 from J, leaving 5 bases between them. Germline values: CDR1 LNHNV, CDR2 YYDKDF (reference sequence). The CDR3 reads CATSRAKYNEQFF. The DNA of the CDR3 is TGTGCCACCAGCAGAGCGAAGTACAATGAGCAGTTCTTC.

This rearrangement joins TRBV11-3 to TRBJ2-7; 10 bases agree with TRBD2. The V gene's germline CDR1 is SGHNT and CDR2 YENEEA. The CDR3 sequence is 16 residues long. The ends lost 5 bases at V and 7 bases at J; junction bases unmatched: 14. CDR3 sequence: CASSPGGLAGVGEQYF. In DNA form, the CDR3 reads TGTGCCAGCAGCCCAGGGGGGCTAGCGGGAGTGGGGGAGCAGTACTTC.

The chain has TRBV19 and TRBJ1-5; TRBD1 matches 8 bases. Germline trimming cut 0 bases from V and 7 bases from J; bases unmatched to any gene: 8. Germline V gene sequence: CDR1 LNHDA, CDR2 SQIVND (reference sequence). There are 16 residues in the CDR3. In DNA form, the CDR3 reads TGTGCCAGTAGTATAGAAAGACAGGGGTGGCACCAGCCCCAGCATTTT. Translated: CASSIERQGWHQPQHF.

A single count supports this clone. V and J are TRBV4-1 and TRBJ2-7; D possibly matches TRBD1 or TRBD2 (5 bases each). Per germline, CDR1 MGHRA and CDR2 YSYEKL. The CDR3 consists of 13 residues. With 5 bases removed from V and 1 base from J, the gap between germline ends came to 9 bases. For the CDR3, the DNA is TGCGCCAGCAGCGGGACGTCATCCTACGAGCAGTACTTC. It is translated as CASSGTSSYEQYF.

The chain employs TRBV9 and TRBJ1-2, with no clear D. The CDR3 is 14 residues long. V gave up 0 bases and J gave up 2 bases, with 8 bases separating them. Germline lookup yields CDR1 SGDLS and CDR2 YYNGEE. In nucleotides, the CDR3 is TGTGCCAGCAGCGTAGATGCAGGAAACTATGGCTACACCTTC. Protein sequence: CASSVDAGNYGYTF.

This chain links TRBV20-1 with TRBJ2-1; no firm D call. Per the germline V gene, CDR1 is DFQATT and CDR2 is SNEGSKA (reference sequence). The CDR3 length is 14 residues. V was clipped by 3 bases and J by 4 bases, with 13 bases between them. DNA of the CDR3: TGCAGTGCTAGTAGAGAGCTGATGTACAATGAGCAGTTCTTC. Amino acids: CSASRELMYNEQFF.

This clone was observed once. V gene TRBV18 combines with J gene TRBJ1-2; D is undetermined. From germline, CDR1 is KGHSH and CDR2 LQKENI. The CDR3 covers 14 residues. V was pared by 5 bases and J by 2 bases, with 12 bases between. CDR3 DNA: TGTGCCAGCTCAATGACACTTGACAACTATGGCTACACCTTC. Translation gives CASSMTLDNYGYTF.

This sequence joins TRBV6-5 and TRBJ2-7; D tentatively fits TRBD1 or TRBD2 (5 bases each). This CDR3 region has 15 residues. Germline loops: CDR1 MNHEY, CDR2 SVGAGI. CDR3 protein: CAAVRTGTGSYEQYF. CDR3 nucleotide sequence: TGTGCAGCAGTAAGAACCGGGACGGGTTCCTACGAGCAGTACTTC.

The V call is TRBV25-1, the J call TRBJ2-1; D not certain. V was pared by 1 base and J by 1 base, with 8 bases between. The CDR3 extends over 15 amino acids. The germline V gene encodes CDR1 MGHDK and CDR2 SYGVNS. CDR3 bases: TGTGCCAGCAGTGAATCGGCACTTTCCTACAATGAGCAGTTCTTC. This encodes CASSESALSYNEQFF.

This sequence joins TRBV5-1 and TRBJ2-5; the match to TRBD2 covers 15 bases. The ends lost 4 bases at V and 5 bases at J; junction bases unmatched: 9. The germline CDR1 and CDR2 sequences are SGHRS and YFSETQ. The CDR3 is 17 amino acids. The CDR3 loop is CASSIGTSGGIRETQYF. CDR3 sequence (DNA): TGCGCCAGCAGCATCGGGACTAGCGGGGGGATCAGGGAGACCCAGTACTTC.

This chain joins TRBV29-1 and TRBJ2-1; D is uncertain. Trimming shortened V by 6 bases and J by 0 bases, and 12 bases separated the two germline ends. Per germline, CDR1 SQVTM and CDR2 ANQGSEA. The CDR3 totals 14 residues. The DNA for the CDR3 is TGCAGCGTCGCATACAGTAGCTCCTACAATGAGCAGTTCTTC. It yields the protein CSVAYSSSYNEQFF.

V gene TRBV4-1 combines with J gene TRBJ2-7, with 8 bases aligning to TRBD2. The CDR3 length is 18 residues. After removal of 1 base from V and 2 bases from J, the junction contained 13 bases not matched to a gene. From germline, CDR1 is MGHRA and CDR2 YSYEKL. CDR3 nucleotide sequence: TGCGCCAGCAGCCAAGTCCTCCTCTTCGGGGGGGCCCCCTACGAGCAGTACTTC. It specifies CASSQVLLFGGAPYEQYF.

CDR3 bases: TGTGCCAGCAGCTTACCGGGGGACGGAGCTAATCAGCCCCAGCATTTT. As protein: CASSLPGDGANQPQHF. V usage is TRBV7-4 and J usage is TRBJ1-5; D perhaps matches TRBD1 (5 bases). Trimming pared 2 bases from V and 4 bases from J, leaving 15 bases between. This CDR3 spans 16 amino acids. Per the germline V gene, CDR1 is SGHVT and CDR2 is SQSDAQ.

V and J are TRBV28 and TRBJ2-6; D is uncertain. This CDR3 region has 13 residues. Trimming stripped 8 bases from V and 11 bases from J, with 16 bases between. Per the germline V gene, CDR1 is MDHEN and CDR2 is SYDVKM. The CDR3 sequence is CASGQDGSHVLTF. The CDR3 DNA reads TGTGCCAGCGGCCAGGATGGCTCTCACGTCCTGACTTTC. Complete variable domain (other parts from reference TRBV28 and TRBJ2-6): DVKVTQSSRYLVKRTGEKVFLECVQDMDHENMFWYRQDPGLGLRLIYFSYDVKMKEKGDIPEGYSVSREKKERFSLILESASTNQTSMYLCASGQDGSHVLTFGAGSRLTVL.

V and J are TRBV3-1 (or the pseudogene TRBV3-2) and TRBJ1-2, with 9 nucleotides matching TRBD1. Looked up from germline, CDR1 is LGHDT and CDR2 is YNNKEL (reference sequence). After removal of 3 bases from V and 8 bases from J, the junction contained 10 bases not matched to a gene. This CDR3 has 15 residues. The CDR3 DNA reads as TGTGCCAGCAGCCACCAGGACAGGGGATCAAGGGGCTACACCTTC. Its translation is CASSHQDRGSRGYTF.

The chain has TRBV6-4 and TRBJ1-1; TRBD1 is a possible D gene (6 bases). The CDR3 has 13 amino acids. Germline values: CDR1 MRHNA, CDR2 SNTAGT. V lost 9 bases and J lost 1, with 12 bases in between. CDR3 in amino acids: CARPGQKNTEAFF. CDR3 bases: TGTGCCAGGCCGGGACAAAAGAACACTGAAGCTTTCTTT.

This sequence joins TRBV19 and TRBJ2-1; 7 nucleotides align to TRBD2. The CDR3 consists of 15 residues. CDR1 and CDR2 from the germline V gene are LNHDA and SQIVND (reference sequence). V lost 6 bases and J lost 2; bases outside the gene matches: 7. CDR3 in DNA: TGTGCCAGTAGGCCGGGACTAACAACCTACAATGAGCAGTTCTTC. It translates to CASRPGLTTYNEQFF.

V is TRBV19 and J is TRBJ1-5, with D possibly TRBD1 on 5 matching bases. The CDR3 has 13 residues. V dropped 7 bases and J dropped 11 bases, with 18 bases sitting between them. Germline CDR1 LNHDA, CDR2 SQIVND (reference sequence). CDR3 bases: TGTGCCAGTACCTTAGGAAACCCCAGGGCCCAGCATTTT. It specifies CASTLGNPRAQHF.

The rearrangement links TRBV3-1 (or the pseudogene TRBV3-2) to TRBJ2-2; D is perhaps TRBD1 or TRBD2 (5 bases each). CDR3 length: 14 amino acids. Trimming stripped 8 bases from V and 0 bases from J, with 10 bases between. Germline loops: CDR1 LGHDT, CDR2 YNNKEL (reference sequence). CDR3 nucleotides: TGTGCCAGCGAGGGGACCACGAACACCGGGGAGCTGTTTTTT. Its translation is CASEGTTNTGELFF.

CDR3 nucleotide sequence: TGTGCCAGCAGGGGTAACTTGAACACTGAAGCTTTCTTT. It codes for CASRGNLNTEAFF. The chain joins TRBV12-3 or TRBV12-4 to TRBJ1-1; D gene ambiguous. The CDR3 is made up of 13 amino acids. Trimming removed 6 bases from V and 0 bases from J, with 8 bases in between.

DNA of the CDR3: TGTGCCAGCAGCTTGGTAGGGACAGGGAGTTTCACTGAAGCTTTCTTT. It encodes CASSLVGTGSFTEAFF. The rearrangement joins TRBV5-5 to TRBJ1-1; 9 bases are shared with TRBD1. The V and J ends lost 0 bases and 4 bases, in that order; junction bases with no gene match: 7. The CDR3 length is 16 residues. Germline CDR1 reads SGHKS; CDR2 reads YYEKEE (reference sequence).

This clone was observed a handful of times. The chain combines TRBV28 with TRBJ1-2; D gene uncertain. CDR3 length: 16 amino acids. Trimming took 2 bases from V and 4 from J, leaving 17 bases between them. Germline V lookup: CDR1 MDHEN, CDR2 SYDVKM. Written as DNA, the CDR3 is TGTGCCAGCAGTTTAGAGGAACGACGGACTATCTATGGCTACACCTTC. Translation gives CASSLEERRTIYGYTF.

The chain combines TRBV19 with TRBJ1-5; perhaps TRBD1 as D (5 bases). CDR1 and CDR2 from the germline V gene are LNHDA and SQIVND (reference sequence). CDR3 size: 15 residues. The V and J ends lost 6 bases and 0 bases respectively, with 12 bases between them. The CDR3 bases are TGTGCCAGTAGCATACAGGTTTATAGCAATCAGCCCCAGCATTTT. Encoded protein: CASSIQVYSNQPQHF.

This chain uses TRBV2 with TRBJ2-3; no clear D gene. V lost 10 bases and J 4 bases, leaving 6 bases between the germline ends. The CDR3 spans 10 residues. The germline V gene encodes CDR1 SNHLY and CDR2 FYNNEI. CDR3 bases: TGTGCCACTAGGGCAGATACGCAGTATTTT. Residues: CATRADTQYF. Full variable domain (outside the CDR3, taken from reference TRBV2 and TRBJ2-3): EPEVTQTPSHQVTQMGQEVILRCVPISNHLYFYWYRQILGQKVEFLVSFYNNEISEKSEIFDDQFSVERPDGSNFTLKIRSTKLEDSAMYFCATRADTQYFGPGTRLTVL.

V and J are TRBV25-1 and TRBJ1-3; TRBD1 might be the D (6 bases). The CDR3 length is 12 residues. Trimming took 4 bases from V and 7 from J, leaving 8 bases between them. Germline V gene data show CDR1 as MGHDK and CDR2 as SYGVNS. As DNA, the CDR3 is TGTGCCAGCAGTGGGACAGTTAACACCATATATTTT. This translates into CASSGTVNTIYF.

This clone has a single count. The rearrangement joins TRBV7-8 to TRBJ1-1; D is unresolved. Germline assignment: CDR1 SGHVS and CDR2 FQNEAQ. With 8 bases removed from V and 1 base from J, the gap between germline ends came to 8 bases. The CDR3 has 12 residues. CDR3 residues: CASGKGNTEAFF. CDR3 DNA sequence: TGTGCCAGCGGTAAGGGGAACACTGAAGCTTTCTTT.